This TCR beta chain is drawn from a study of blood T cell repertoires in COVID-19. Across the whole study: The analysed material was cDNA or gDNA that came from T cells, B-cell-depleted T cells, or PBMCs.

Donors in Cohort 3 counted as recovered after two negative PCRs, clearance, or symptom resolution. Method: immunoSEQ multiplex PCR; TCRdb's copy keeps in-frame clones and lacks some. The sample lists approximately 350,000 clones; approximately 90% were seen once. Material: PBMCs or T cells enriched from blood (not recorded which). The source is a man younger than 35 who had recovered from COVID-19.

CDR3 sequence (DNA): TGCAGCGCGGACCCGGGACAGGGGTTTGGCACTGAAGCTTTCTTT. Translating it yields CSADPGQGFGTEAFF. This chain uses TRBV29-1 with TRBJ1-1, with 10 bases identical to TRBD1. Germline CDR1 SQVTM, CDR2 ANQGSEA. Trimming removed 7 bases from V and 4 bases from J; junction bases left unmatched: 12. This CDR3 comprises 15 residues. The variable domain in full, with the rest retrieved from reference TRBV29-1 and TRBJ1-1, is SAVISQKPSRDICQRGTSLTIQCQVDSQVTMMFWYRQQPGQSLTLIATANQGSEATYESGFVIDKFPISRPNLTFSTLTVSNMSPEDSSIYLCSADPGQGFGTEAFFGQGTRLTVV.